This T cell receptor beta chain was obtained from a study of blood T cell repertoires in COVID-19. Study summary: Whether acute or convalescent, the COVID-19 samples came from the United States, Italy and Spain. The cDNA or gDNA used as material had been derived from T cells, B-cell-depleted T cells, or PBMCs.

In germline, CDR1 is SQVTM, CDR2 ANQGSEA. CDR3 length: 16 residues. V was pared by 5 bases and J by 4 bases, with 15 bases of the junction left unmatched. Authors' processing steps: Scientists estimated how many nucleated cells there were by amplifying reference gene primers. The table came from immunoSEQ multiplex PCR; TCRdb's copy has only in-frame clones and leaves some out. V and J calls and clone size are those listed in that table; D and trimming were worked out from the DNA. Among around 170,000 clones, about four fifths were seen once, and the ten largest hold approximately 15%. The J gene is TRBJ2-5, the V gene TRBV29-1, with 8 bases identical to TRBD1. This receptor was identified in a woman of 80 years or more with acute or convalescent COVID-19. The sequenced sample was peripheral blood. The CDR3 coding sequence is TGCAGCGTTCTTACGCAACCTTGGACAGGGCGAGAGACCCAGTACTTC. It encodes CSVLTQPWTGRETQYF.